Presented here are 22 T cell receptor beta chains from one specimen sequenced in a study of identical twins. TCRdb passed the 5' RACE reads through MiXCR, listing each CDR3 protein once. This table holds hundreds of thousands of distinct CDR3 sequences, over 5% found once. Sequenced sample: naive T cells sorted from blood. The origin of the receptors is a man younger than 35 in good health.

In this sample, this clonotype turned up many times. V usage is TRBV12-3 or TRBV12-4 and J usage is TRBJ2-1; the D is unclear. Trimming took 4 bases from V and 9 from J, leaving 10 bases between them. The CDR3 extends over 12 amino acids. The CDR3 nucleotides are TGTGCCAGCAGTTCCCGACTTGGTGAGCAGTTCTTC. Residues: CASSSRLGEQFF.

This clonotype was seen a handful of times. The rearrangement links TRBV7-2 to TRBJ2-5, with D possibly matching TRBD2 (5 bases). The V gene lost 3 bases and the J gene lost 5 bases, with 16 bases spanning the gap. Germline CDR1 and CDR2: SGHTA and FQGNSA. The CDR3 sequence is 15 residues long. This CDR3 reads CASSFQSGGGETQYF. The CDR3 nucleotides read TGTGCCAGCAGCTTCCAAAGCGGAGGTGGGGAGACCCAGTACTTC.

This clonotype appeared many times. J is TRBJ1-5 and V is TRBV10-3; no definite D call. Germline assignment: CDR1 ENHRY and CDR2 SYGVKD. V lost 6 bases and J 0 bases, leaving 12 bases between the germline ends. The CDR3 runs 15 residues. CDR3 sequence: CAISEAIHSNQPQHF. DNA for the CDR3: TGTGCCATCAGCGAGGCTATACATAGCAATCAGCCCCAGCATTTT.

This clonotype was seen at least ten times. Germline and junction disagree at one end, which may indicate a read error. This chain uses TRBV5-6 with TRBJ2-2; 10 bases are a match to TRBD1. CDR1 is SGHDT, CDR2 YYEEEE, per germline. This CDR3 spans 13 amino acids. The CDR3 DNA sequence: TGTGCCAGCAGCTTGGTTGGGACAGGGGTGCTGTTTTTT. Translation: CASSLVGTGVLFF.

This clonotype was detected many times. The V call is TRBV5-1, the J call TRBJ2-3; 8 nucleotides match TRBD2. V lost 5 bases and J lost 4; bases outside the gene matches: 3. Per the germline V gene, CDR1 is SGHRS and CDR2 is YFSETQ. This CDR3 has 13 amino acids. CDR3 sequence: CASRAGVADTQYF. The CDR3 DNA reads TGCGCCAGCAGAGCGGGAGTCGCAGATACGCAGTATTTT.

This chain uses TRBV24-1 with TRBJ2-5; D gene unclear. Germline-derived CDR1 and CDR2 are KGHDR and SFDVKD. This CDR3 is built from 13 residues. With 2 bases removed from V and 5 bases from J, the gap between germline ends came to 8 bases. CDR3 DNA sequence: TGTGCCACCAGTGATTCTGGGTGGGAGACCCAGTACTTC. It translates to CATSDSGWETQYF.

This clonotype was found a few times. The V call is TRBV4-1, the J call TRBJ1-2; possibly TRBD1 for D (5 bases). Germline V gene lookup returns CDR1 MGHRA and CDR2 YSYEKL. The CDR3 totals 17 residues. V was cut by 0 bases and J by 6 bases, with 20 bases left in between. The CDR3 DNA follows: TGCGCCAGCAGCCAAGATTTACAGAGGGGAGGTCGGAATGGCTACACCTTC. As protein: CASSQDLQRGGRNGYTF.

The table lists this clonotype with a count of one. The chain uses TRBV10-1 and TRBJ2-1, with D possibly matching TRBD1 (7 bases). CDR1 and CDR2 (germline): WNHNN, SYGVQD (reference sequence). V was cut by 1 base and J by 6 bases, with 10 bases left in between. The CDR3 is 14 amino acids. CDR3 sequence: CASSEFQGGNEQFF. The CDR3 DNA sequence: TGCGCCAGCAGTGAGTTCCAGGGGGGCAATGAGCAGTTCTTC.

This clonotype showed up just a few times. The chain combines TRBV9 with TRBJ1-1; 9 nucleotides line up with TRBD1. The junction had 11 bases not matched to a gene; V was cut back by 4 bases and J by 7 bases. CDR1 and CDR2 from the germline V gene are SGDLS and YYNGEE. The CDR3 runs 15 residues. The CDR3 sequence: CASSPITGGVGEAFF. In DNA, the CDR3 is TGTGCCAGCAGCCCAATCACAGGGGGCGTGGGTGAAGCTTTCTTT.

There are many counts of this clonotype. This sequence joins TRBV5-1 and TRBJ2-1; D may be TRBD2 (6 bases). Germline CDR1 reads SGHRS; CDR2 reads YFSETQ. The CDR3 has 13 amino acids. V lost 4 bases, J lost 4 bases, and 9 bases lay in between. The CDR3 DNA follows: TGCGCCAGCAGCCGGGACTGGTACAATGAGCAGTTCTTC. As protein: CASSRDWYNEQFF.

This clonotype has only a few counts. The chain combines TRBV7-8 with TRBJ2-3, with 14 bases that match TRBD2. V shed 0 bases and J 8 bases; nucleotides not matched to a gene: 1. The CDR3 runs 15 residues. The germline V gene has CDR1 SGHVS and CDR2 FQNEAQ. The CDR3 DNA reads TGTGCCAGCAGCTTAGCCGGGACTAGCGGGGGTACGCAGTATTTT. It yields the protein CASSLAGTSGGTQYF.

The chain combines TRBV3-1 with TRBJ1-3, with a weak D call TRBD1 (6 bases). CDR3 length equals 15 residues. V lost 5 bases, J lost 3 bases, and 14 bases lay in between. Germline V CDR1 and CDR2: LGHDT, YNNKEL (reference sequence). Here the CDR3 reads CASSSTGLSGNTIYF. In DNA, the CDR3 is TGTGCCAGCAGCTCCACAGGGTTGAGTGGAAACACCATATATTTT.

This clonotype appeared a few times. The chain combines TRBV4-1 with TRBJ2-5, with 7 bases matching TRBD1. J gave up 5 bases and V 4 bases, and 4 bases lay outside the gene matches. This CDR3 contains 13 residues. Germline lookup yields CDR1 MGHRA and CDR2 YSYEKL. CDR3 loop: CASSPGGIETQYF. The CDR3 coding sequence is TGCGCCAGCAGCCCAGGGGGAATCGAGACCCAGTACTTC.

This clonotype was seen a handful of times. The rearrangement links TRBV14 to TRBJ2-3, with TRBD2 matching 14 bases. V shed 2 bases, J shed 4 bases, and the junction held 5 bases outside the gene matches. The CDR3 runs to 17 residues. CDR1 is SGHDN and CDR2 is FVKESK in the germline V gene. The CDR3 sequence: CASSQFGLAGGSDTQYF. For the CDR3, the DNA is TGTGCCAGCAGCCAATTCGGACTAGCGGGAGGATCAGATACGCAGTATTTT.

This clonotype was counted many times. CDR3 nucleotide sequence: TGTGCCAGCCTGGGAGGTACGAGCTCCTACAATGAGCAGTTCTTC. Amino acids: CASLGGTSSYNEQFF. The chain is built from TRBV12-3 or TRBV12-4 and TRBJ2-1, with D perhaps TRBD2 (6 bases). The CDR3 covers 15 residues. Deletions cut 8 bases from V and 0 bases from J, with 14 bases between.

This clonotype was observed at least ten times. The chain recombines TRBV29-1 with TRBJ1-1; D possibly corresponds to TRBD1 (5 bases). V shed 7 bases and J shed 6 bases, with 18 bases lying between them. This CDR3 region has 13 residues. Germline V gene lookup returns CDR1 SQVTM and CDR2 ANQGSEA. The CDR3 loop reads CSAESRGGAEAFF. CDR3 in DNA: TGCAGCGCAGAATCTAGGGGAGGCGCTGAAGCTTTCTTT.

The CDR3 sequence: CASSRGQYVEETQYF. For the CDR3, the DNA is TGTGCCAGCAGCCGCGGACAGTACGTCGAAGAGACCCAGTACTTC. J is TRBJ2-5 and V is TRBV7-6, with D perhaps TRBD1 (6 bases). Germline CDR1 SGHVS, CDR2 FNYEAQ. This CDR3 is 15 amino acids long. Trimming removed 5 bases from V and 3 bases from J, with 16 bases in between.

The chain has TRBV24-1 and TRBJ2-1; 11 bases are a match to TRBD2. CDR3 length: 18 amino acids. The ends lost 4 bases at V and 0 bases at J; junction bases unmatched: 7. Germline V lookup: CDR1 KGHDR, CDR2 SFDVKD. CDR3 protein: CATSDSGTSGSSYNEQFF. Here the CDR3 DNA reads TGTGCCACCAGTGACAGCGGGACTAGCGGCAGCTCCTACAATGAGCAGTTCTTC.

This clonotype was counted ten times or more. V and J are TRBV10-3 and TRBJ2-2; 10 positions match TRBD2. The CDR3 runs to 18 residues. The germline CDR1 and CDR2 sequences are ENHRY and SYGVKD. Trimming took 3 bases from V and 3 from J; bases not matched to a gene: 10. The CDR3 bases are TGTGCCATCAGTGACGTCCTAGCGGGAGTTGCGGACACCGGGGAGCTGTTTTTT. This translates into CAISDVLAGVADTGELFF.

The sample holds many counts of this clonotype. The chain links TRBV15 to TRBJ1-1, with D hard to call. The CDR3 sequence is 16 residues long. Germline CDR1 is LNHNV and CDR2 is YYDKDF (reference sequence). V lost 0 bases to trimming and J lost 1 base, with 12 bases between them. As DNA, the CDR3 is TGTGCCACCAGCAGAGATCCGTTCCAGGCGAACACTGAAGCTTTCTTT. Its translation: CATSRDPFQANTEAFF.

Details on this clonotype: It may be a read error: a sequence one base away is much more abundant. In DNA form, the CDR3 reads TGCAGCGCTGAGACAGGGACGTACACTGAAGCTTTCTTT. Residues: CSAETGTYTEAFF. This chain connects TRBV29-1 to TRBJ1-1, with 7 bases that match TRBD1. CDR1 is SQVTM, CDR2 ANQGSEA, per germline. The CDR3 loop spans 13 amino acids. The ends lost 7 bases at V and 3 bases at J; junction bases unmatched: 8.

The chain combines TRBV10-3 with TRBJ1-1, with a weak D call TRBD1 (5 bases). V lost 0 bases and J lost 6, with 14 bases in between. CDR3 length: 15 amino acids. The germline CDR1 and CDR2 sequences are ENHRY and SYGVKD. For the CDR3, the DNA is TGTGCCATCAGTGAGTCTCGGGGGAAGGACTCTGAAGCTTTCTTT. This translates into CAISESRGKDSEAFF.